This T cell receptor (beta chain) came from a study of identical twins. The germline V gene has CDR1 LNHNV and CDR2 YYDKDF (reference sequence). Trimming shortened V by 0 bases and J by 8 bases, and 8 bases separated the two germline ends. This CDR3 is built from 13 residues. Remarks on this clonotype: Its antigen is unidentified.

Template switching added a universal primer site; cDNA carried unique molecular identifiers. TCRdb re-called the 5' RACE reads with MiXCR, one entry per CDR3 protein. The sample gives 500,000 to 600,000 distinct CDR3 sequences, under 25% of which show up once; about 0.91% is in the top ten. Study-level findings and limits: Excess twin sharing in beta out-of-frame sequences was weaker. Alpha sequences out of frame and shared by twins had excess low generation probability.

All donors were healthy, and all were Caucasian. These sequences were also reported in another study, on T cells expressing NK-cell markers.

This sequence was found in a woman aged 18-35 years in good health. The chain combines TRBV15 with TRBJ2-1, with D unresolved. Sequenced material: CD4+ T cells sorted from blood. The CDR3 region has the DNA TGTGCCACCAGCAGAGATATAACCCATGAGCAGTTCTTC. It yields the protein CATSRDITHEQFF.